These T cell receptor beta chains were read from a single sample in a study of control samples from healthy donors and cancer patients. The assay was immunoSEQ multiplex PCR, and TCRdb's table has in-frame clones only and misses some. The sample holds 140,000 to 150,000 clones, roughly 93% seen once. The sample consisted of blood. The origin of the receptors is a man younger than 35 in good health. Both conserved end residues are part of each CDR3. Fields, in order: D gene, clone size, J gene, V gene, CDR3 protein, CDR3 DNA. A D gene is named only where the DNA matches it firmly. Clone size is given for some rows only: seen once, a few or many times, or a class if the clone is expanded.

>-|-|TRBJ1-1|TRBV5-4
CASSFGYTEAFF
TGTGCCAGCAGCTTCGGGTACACTGAAGCTTTCTTT
>-|-|TRBJ1-3|TRBV6-6
CASSDRDLSGNTIYF
TGTGCCAGCAGCGACAGAGACCTCTCTGGAAACACCATATATTTT
>-|-|TRBJ1-4|TRBV4-1
CASSQVDMGLTNEKLFF
TGCGCCAGCAGCCAGGTGGATATGGGTTTAACTAATGAAAAACTGTTTTTT
>TRBD1|once|TRBJ2-3|TRBV7-6
CASSLADREIADTQYF
TGTGCCAGCAGCTTAGCGGACAGGGAAATTGCAGATACGCAGTATTTT
>-|-|TRBJ2-7|TRBV4-2
CASSQEESPSYEQYF
TGTGCCAGCAGCCAAGAGGAGTCCCCCTCCTACGAGCAGTACTTC
>TRBD1|-|TRBJ2-7|TRBV27
CASSFGTGNYEQYF
TGTGCCAGCAGTTTTGGGACAGGGAACTACGAGCAGTACTTC
>TRBD2|once|TRBJ2-3|TRBV7-9
CASSPTSGGEGTDTQYF
TGTGCCAGCAGCCCGACTAGCGGGGGAGAAGGAACAGATACGCAGTATTTT
>-|-|TRBJ1-1|TRBV6-2/TRBV6-3
CASSFRMNTEAFF
TGTGCCAGCAGTTTCAGAATGAACACTGAAGCTTTCTTT
>-|-|TRBJ1-2|TRBV11-3
CASSGMWSDVDYTF
TGTGCCAGCAGCGGGATGTGGTCGGACGTCGACTACACCTTC
>-|-|TRBJ1-2|TRBV7-2
CASSLPRGIYGYTF
TGTGCCAGCAGCTTACCCAGGGGAATCTATGGCTACACCTTC
>-|-|TRBJ1-1|TRBV6-5
CASSRWSGTYTEAFF
TGTGCCAGCAGTCGGTGGTCAGGGACGTACACTGAAGCTTTCTTT
>-|-|TRBJ2-2|TRBV6-6
CASKYSVAGELFF
TGTGCCAGCAAGTACTCGGTAGCCGGGGAGCTGTTTTTT
>-|-|TRBJ1-1|TRBV27
CASTRGAKAFF
TGTGCCAGCACCCGGGGAGCTAAAGCTTTCTTT
>-|-|TRBJ1-5|TRBV30
CAWSRGPDSNQPQHF
TGTGCCTGGAGCCGGGGGCCCGATAGCAATCAGCCCCAGCATTTT
>-|-|TRBJ1-4|TRBV6-5
CASSRTPGDEKLFF
TGTGCCAGCAGCAGGACGCCTGGGGATGAAAAACTGTTTTTT
>-|-|TRBJ1-3|TRBV9
CASSVGEVTIYF
TGTGCCAGCAGCGTAGGGGAGGTCACCATATATTTT
>-|few|TRBJ2-7|TRBV6-5
CASRVAGGPYEQYF
TGTGCCAGCAGGGTCGCCGGGGGTCCCTACGAGCAGTACTTC
>TRBD1|-|TRBJ2-7|TRBV7-2
CASSSGQGTGEQYF
TGTGCCAGCAGCTCGGGACAGGGGACGGGCGAGCAGTACTTC
>TRBD1|once|TRBJ1-2|TRBV6-6
CASSTPSDRANYGYTF
TGTGCCAGCAGTACTCCCTCAGACAGGGCTAACTATGGCTACACCTTC
>-|-|TRBJ2-3|TRBV5-4
CASSPDRGAFTDTQYF
TGTGCCAGCAGCCCTGATCGGGGGGCTTTCACAGATACGCAGTATTTT
>-|once|TRBJ1-1|TRBV7-3
CASSLIPENTEAFF
TGTGCCAGCAGCTTAATACCAGAGAACACTGAAGCTTTCTTT
>-|few|TRBJ2-7|TRBV10-1
CASSVNRASEQYF
TGCGCCAGCAGTGTGAACAGGGCAAGCGAGCAGTACTTC
>-|-|TRBJ1-1|TRBV27
CASSLGPARATEAFF
TGTGCCAGCAGTTTGGGCCCCGCCCGGGCCACTGAAGCTTTCTTT
>-|-|TRBJ2-6|TRBV30
CAWLSGANVLTF
TGTGCCTGGCTCTCTGGGGCCAACGTCCTGACTTTC
>-|-|TRBJ1-4|TRBV9
CASSVGQHNEKLFF
TGTGCCAGCAGCGTCGGGCAGCATAATGAAAAACTGTTTTTT
>TRBD1|-|TRBJ1-2|TRBV3-1/TRBV3-2
CASRHDRGHGYTF
TGTGCCAGCAGACACGACAGGGGTCATGGCTACACCTTC
>TRBD1|-|TRBJ1-1|TRBV7-9
CASSQGDRNTEAFF
TGTGCCAGCAGCCAAGGGGACAGGAACACTGAAGCTTTCTTT
>-|-|TRBJ1-6|TRBV4-2
CASSQEAWNSPLHF
TGTGCCAGCAGCCAAGAAGCTTGGAATTCACCCCTCCACTTT
>-|-|TRBJ1-2|TRBV28
CASTSTAVYGYTF
TGTGCCAGCACCTCGACAGCTGTCTATGGCTACACCTTC
>-|-|TRBJ1-5|TRBV19
CASTVDSGNQPQHF
TGTGCCAGTACCGTGGACAGTGGCAATCAGCCCCAGCATTTT
>-|-|TRBJ2-2|TRBV12-5
CASGPQGSGELFF
TGTGCTAGTGGCCCTCAGGGGTCCGGGGAGCTGTTTTTT
>-|-|TRBJ2-2|TRBV9
CASSPLIASDTGELFF
TGTGCCAGCAGCCCTCTTATAGCGTCTGACACCGGGGAGCTGTTTTTT
>-|-|TRBJ1-1|TRBV30
CAWSVPFPGGRTEAFF
TGTGCCTGGTCCGTGCCCTTCCCCGGGGGGCGGACTGAAGCTTTCTTT
>TRBD1|few|TRBJ1-5|TRBV7-2
CASSLGQGARQPQHF
TGTGCCAGCAGCTTAGGGCAGGGGGCGCGTCAGCCCCAGCATTTT
>-|-|TRBJ2-5|TRBV11-2
CASSLSPAGRETQYF
TGTGCCAGCAGCTTAAGTCCCGCAGGGAGGGAGACCCAGTACTTC
>-|-|TRBJ1-5|TRBV10-3
CAISESGLDQPQHF
TGTGCCATCAGTGAGTCAGGGCTCGATCAGCCCCAGCATTTT